Listed here are 5 T cell receptor beta chains from one sample, sequenced in a study of cytomegalovirus exposure and HLA in healthy donors. Primers: 60 Vbeta forward and 13 Jbeta reverse. This table comes from immunoSEQ multiplex PCR, and its TCRdb copy is limited to in-frame clones, with some not included. The data show about 110,000 clones, more than 60% seen once. Sequenced input: PBMCs. The receptors here all came from a female donor in good health and CMV-seropositive.

The chain has TRBV28 and TRBJ2-1; 10 nucleotides agree with TRBD2. This CDR3 has 14 amino acids. V was clipped by 10 bases and J by 4 bases; unmatched bases: 7. The germline gives CDR1 MDHEN, CDR2 SYDVKM. In DNA form, the CDR3 reads TGTGCCACCGCCCCTAGCGGGAGTTACAATGAGCAGTTCTTC. It codes for CATAPSGSYNEQFF.

This clone was seen a few times. The CDR3 DNA follows: TGTGCCAGCAGCTTAGCGCCGGGGGGCCACACCGGGGAGCTGTTTTTT. Amino acid sequence: CASSLAPGGHTGELFF. This chain links TRBV11-1 with TRBJ2-2; D might be TRBD2 (7 bases). Trimming took 0 bases from V and 3 from J, leaving 11 bases between them. The CDR3 length is 16 residues. CDR1 and CDR2 from the germline V gene are SGHAT and FQDESV (reference sequence).

The gene calls are TRBV5-1 and TRBJ2-1, with TRBD2 matching 12 bases. This CDR3 region has 15 residues. Germline V gene data show CDR1 as SGHRS and CDR2 as YFSETQ. J was trimmed by 8 bases and V by 4 bases; bases with no gene match: 7. The CDR3 region is CASSRTSGAFDEQFF. The CDR3 DNA follows: TGCGCCAGCAGCCGGACTAGCGGGGCCTTTGATGAGCAGTTCTTC.

The V call is TRBV4-3, the J call TRBJ1-1; D uncertain. CDR1 and CDR2 (germline): LGHNA, YSLEER. The V end was cut by 4 bases, the J end by 1 base, with 7 bases between. The CDR3 extends over 13 amino acids. CDR3 amino acids: CASSRGGNTEAFF. CDR3 nucleotides: TGCGCCAGCAGCCGAGGCGGGAACACTGAAGCTTTCTTT.

This clone came up a few times. The CDR3 bases are TGTGCCCAGCGGGGGGGGCAGAGGTTCTATGGCTACACCTTC. Translating gives CAQRGGQRFYGYTF. The genes are TRBV30 and TRBJ1-2; weak D call: TRBD1 (6 bases). Germline V gene data show CDR1 as GTSNPN and CDR2 as SVGIG (reference sequence). Trimming pared 8 bases from V and 4 bases from J, leaving 20 bases between. The CDR3 has 14 amino acids.